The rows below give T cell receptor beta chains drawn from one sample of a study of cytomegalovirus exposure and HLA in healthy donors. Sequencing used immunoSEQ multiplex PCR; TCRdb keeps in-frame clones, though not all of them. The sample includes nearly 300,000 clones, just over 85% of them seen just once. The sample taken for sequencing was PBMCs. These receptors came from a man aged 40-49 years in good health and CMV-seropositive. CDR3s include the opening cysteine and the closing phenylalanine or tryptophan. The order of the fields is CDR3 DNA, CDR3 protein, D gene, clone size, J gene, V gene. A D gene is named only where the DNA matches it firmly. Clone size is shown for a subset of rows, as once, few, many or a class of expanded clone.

TGTGCCAGCACCCACCCCCCCGGAGACGGCTACACCTTC	CASTHPPGDGYTF	-	-	TRBJ1-2	TRBV6-5
TGTTCCAGCAGCCGATTGACAGGGAACACCGGGGAGCTGTTTTTT	CSSSRLTGNTGELFF	-	-	TRBJ2-2	TRBV7-9
TGTGCCAGCAGCTTAGTCGGGACAGGGTCATTCAACACTGAAGCTTTCTTT	CASSLVGTGSFNTEAFF	TRBD1	-	TRBJ1-1	TRBV11-1
TGTGCCAGCAGCGGAACCGGGACAGGGGAATACAATGAGCAGTTCTTC	CASSGTGTGEYNEQFF	TRBD1	-	TRBJ2-1	TRBV9
TGTGCCAGCAGCTTGAGGCGGAACCAAGAGACCCAGTACTTC	CASSLRRNQETQYF	-	-	TRBJ2-5	TRBV5-4
TGTGCCAGCAGTTTATTCGGCGGATGGGAGACCCAGTACTTC	CASSLFGGWETQYF	-	-	TRBJ2-5	TRBV28
TGTGCCAGCAGCTTGAGGCTGGGACTAGCGGGGGACCTATCTCGTTGGCAGTTCTTC	CASSLRLGLAGDLSRWQFF	TRBD2	-	TRBJ2-1	TRBV5-4
TGTGCCAGCAGTTTCGAGGGGGGGGGTACTAATGAAAAACTGTTTTTT	CASSFEGGGTNEKLFF	-	-	TRBJ1-4	TRBV27
TGTGCCAGCACCACCACCGGCGGGAGGGCCTACGAGCAGTACTTC	CASTTTGGRAYEQYF	TRBD2	-	TRBJ2-7	TRBV28
TGTGCCAGCAGCCCCAACAGGGTAGGGACGGAGACCCAGTACTTC	CASSPNRVGTETQYF	-	-	TRBJ2-5	TRBV7-2
TGTGCCAGCAGTCCGGGGACAGGGGGAGTACCTCAGCCCCAGCATTTT	CASSPGTGGVPQPQHF	TRBD1	-	TRBJ1-5	TRBV27
TGTGCCACTCAGACAGCCGAAGACTACGAGCAGTACTTC	CATQTAEDYEQYF	-	-	TRBJ2-7	TRBV10-3
TGTGCCAGCAGTTTAGAAGCGGGCACTGAAGCTTTCTTT	CASSLEAGTEAFF	-	-	TRBJ1-1	TRBV28
TGTGCCAGCTGTGGGACAGGGTTGCCCTACGAGCAGTACTTC	CASCGTGLPYEQYF	TRBD1	-	TRBJ2-7	TRBV28
TGTGCCAGCAGTACCATAGGACAGGGCCCCCATACGCAGTATTTT	CASSTIGQGPHTQYF	TRBD1	-	TRBJ2-3	TRBV28
TGTGCCAGCAGAAGCGGGAGTGCCTACAATGAGCAGTTCTTC	CASRSGSAYNEQFF	TRBD2	-	TRBJ2-1	TRBV4-2
TGTGCCAGCAGCTTGGGGCGGAGGAGGGGGCGAGAGACCCAGTACTTC	CASSLGRRRGRETQYF	-	-	TRBJ2-5	TRBV7-2
TGCAGCGTTGATCCCAGGGCTAGCACAGATACGCAGTATTTT	CSVDPRASTDTQYF	-	-	TRBJ2-3	TRBV29-1
TGTGCCAGTAGTAAGCAGGGAACTGACGAGCAGTACTTC	CASSKQGTDEQYF	-	-	TRBJ2-7	TRBV19
TGTGCCAGCTCACCAAGAGCGGGAGGGCCGAATGAGCAGTTCTTC	CASSPRAGGPNEQFF	TRBD2	-	TRBJ2-1	TRBV18
TGTGCCATCAGTGAGCCAATGGACAGGGGGCTTGAGCAGTACTTC	CAISEPMDRGLEQYF	TRBD1	-	TRBJ2-7	TRBV10-3
TGTGCCAGCAGCGTCTCGGGGGACAGGGCCTACGAGCAGTACTTC	CASSVSGDRAYEQYF	TRBD1	-	TRBJ2-7	TRBV6-1
TGCGCCAGCAGTGAGTCGACGGGGAGGGATCACACAGATACGCAGTATTTT	CASSESTGRDHTDTQYF	TRBD2	once	TRBJ2-3	TRBV10-1
TGCGCCAGCAGCCAAACCCCGGTCGGACAGATCTACAATGAGCAGTTCTTC	CASSQTPVGQIYNEQFF	-	-	TRBJ2-1	TRBV4-1
TGCGCCAGCAGCCAAGAGCGGGAGAGCGCCTACGAGCAGTACTTC	CASSQERESAYEQYF	TRBD2	-	TRBJ2-7	TRBV4-1
TGTGCCAGCTCACCAGGGGGACAGGCAGATAACTATGGCTACACCTTC	CASSPGGQADNYGYTF	TRBD1	-	TRBJ1-2	TRBV18
TGCGCCAGCAGCCAGACTAGCGGGAGCTCCTACGAGCAGTACTTC	CASSQTSGSSYEQYF	TRBD2	once	TRBJ2-7	TRBV5-1
TGTGCCAGCAGCTCCCCGGGACTAGCGGGACGGGACGAGCAGTACTTC	CASSSPGLAGRDEQYF	TRBD2	-	TRBJ2-7	TRBV7-3
TGTGCCAGCAGCTATTCGACAGGGCATCGCTACGAGCAGTACTTC	CASSYSTGHRYEQYF	TRBD1	-	TRBJ2-7	TRBV7-9
TGTGCCAGCAGCCTAGTGGCGGTAGAGACCCAGTACTTC	CASSLVAVETQYF	-	once	TRBJ2-5	TRBV7-9
TGCAGCGTTGTCAGGCAGCGGGAGGATGAGACCCAGTACTTC	CSVVRQREDETQYF	TRBD2	-	TRBJ2-5	TRBV29-1
TGCGCCAGCAGCACAGACGGTATCTCTGGAAACACCATATATTTT	CASSTDGISGNTIYF	-	-	TRBJ1-3	TRBV5-1
TGTGCCAGCAGCCGCAATCTAGGGAGCTCCACAGATACGCAGTATTTT	CASSRNLGSSTDTQYF	-	-	TRBJ2-3	TRBV5-8
TGTGCCAGCTCATATGGTCCCGGGACAGGGATCACTGAAGCTTTCTTT	CASSYGPGTGITEAFF	TRBD1	-	TRBJ1-1	TRBV18
TGTGCCAGCAGCTTAAGGGCAGGGGGCGCGAGCACTGAAGCTTTCTTT	CASSLRAGGASTEAFF	TRBD1	-	TRBJ1-1	TRBV7-3
TGTGCCAGCAGCCAAGATCGAGCGGGGGAGCTGTTTTTT	CASSQDRAGELFF	-	-	TRBJ2-2	TRBV14
TGTGCCAGCTCACCGTCGGGAGGAATGGGAGAGACCCAGTACTTC	CASSPSGGMGETQYF	TRBD2	-	TRBJ2-5	TRBV18
TGCGCCAGCAGCTTGATAGGACAGGGCGGTGAAGCTTTCTTT	CASSLIGQGGEAFF	TRBD1	-	TRBJ1-1	TRBV5-1
TGTGCTAGCAGCTTAGGCATGGAGGAGACCCAGTACTTC	CASSLGMEETQYF	-	-	TRBJ2-5	TRBV7-7
TGTGCCAGCAGCACACCGGGACTAGGGGACATTCAGTACTTC	CASSTPGLGDIQYF	TRBD2	-	TRBJ2-4	TRBV9
TGTGCCAGCAGCGTAGATTCCGGGACTAGCGTAGACAATGAGCAGTTCTTC	CASSVDSGTSVDNEQFF	TRBD2	-	TRBJ2-1	TRBV9
TGTGCCAGCAGTGAGTTACAGTACACAGATACGCAGTATTTT	CASSELQYTDTQYF	-	-	TRBJ2-3	TRBV2
TGTGCCAGCAGCACTCCCGGGCCGAACAAAGGGGTTGGCTACACCTTC	CASSTPGPNKGVGYTF	-	-	TRBJ1-2	TRBV7-8
TGTGCCAGCTCACCACCGTGGGACAGGGCGAACACTGAAGCTTTCTTT	CASSPPWDRANTEAFF	TRBD1	-	TRBJ1-1	TRBV18
TGTGCCAGCGGAGGGGGCGCGGACGGGGAGCTGTTTTTT	CASGGGADGELFF	-	-	TRBJ2-2	TRBV2
TGTGCCAGTAGTATTCAGCGGGGGGGCACAGATACGCAGTATTTT	CASSIQRGGTDTQYF	TRBD2	-	TRBJ2-3	TRBV19
TGTGCCAGCAGTTTAGCCGTTGGACTAGCGGGAACCGATTTCAGAGATACGCAGTATTTT	CASSLAVGLAGTDFRDTQYF	TRBD2	once	TRBJ2-3	TRBV27
TGCGCCAGCAGCTTGGACAGATTGTGGACTGAAGCTTTCTTT	CASSLDRLWTEAFF	-	-	TRBJ1-1	TRBV5-1
TGTGCCAGCAGTGAGGGTGGGCCCGGGGAGCTGTTTTTT	CASSEGGPGELFF	-	-	TRBJ2-2	TRBV2
TGCAGCGTTGAAGTACTAACCGACTCCTACAATGAGCAGTTCTTC	CSVEVLTDSYNEQFF	-	-	TRBJ2-1	TRBV29-1
TGTGCCAGCAGTTTAGGGACAGGGGCGTCAAACGACACCTTC	CASSLGTGASNDTF	TRBD1	-	TRBJ1-2	TRBV28
TGCGCCAGCAGCCAAGACTGGGCGTTGAACACTGAAGCTTTCTTT	CASSQDWALNTEAFF	-	-	TRBJ1-1	TRBV4-1
TGTGCCAGCAGTTTTCGACAGACCTACGAGCAGTACTTC	CASSFRQTYEQYF	-	-	TRBJ2-7	TRBV27